One sample yielded the 9 T cell receptor beta chains listed below, sequenced in a study of T cell repertoires in cytomegalovirus infection. TCRdb reanalysed the reads using MiXCR and keeps one entry per CDR3 protein. Counted here are around 750,000 distinct CDR3 sequences, around a third occurring once; the ten biggest clones make up around 12%. Antigens for these TCRs are unknown. This sample comprised cultured CD8+ T cells from PBMCs, obtained from culture after CMV antigen stimulation. Receptors were obtained from a human donor in good health (CMV status not recorded). Some clones in this sample may be carry-over from other donors' samples.

This clonotype was picked up many times. The J gene is TRBJ2-2, the V gene TRBV7-6, with D perhaps TRBD2 (5 bases). V was pared by 7 bases and J by 4 bases, with 16 bases between. Germline V gives CDR1 SGHVS, CDR2 FNYEAQ. The CDR3 contains 15 residues. The CDR3 bases are TGTGCCAGCACCATAGAGGCGGGCGTCACCGGGGAGCTGTTTTTT. This sequence encodes CASTIEAGVTGELFF.

This clonotype was seen a few times. The chain carries TRBV14 and TRBJ1-1; D is perhaps TRBD1 (6 bases). The germline CDR1 and CDR2 sequences are SGHDN and FVKESK. The CDR3 runs to 13 residues. Trimming cost V 7 bases and J 5 bases, with 14 bases left between them. CDR3 DNA sequence: TGTGCCAGCAACACCAACAGGGATACTGAAGCTTTCTTT. Its translation: CASNTNRDTEAFF.

The genes are TRBV15 and TRBJ1-3; D remains ambiguous. Germline CDR1 is LNHNV and CDR2 is YYDKDF (reference sequence). V was clipped by 0 bases and J by 8 bases, with 23 bases between them. There are 18 residues in the CDR3. CDR3 in DNA: TGTGCCACCAGCAGAGATCGGGTCACGGAACTTATCCTCGACACCATATATTTT. Residues: CATSRDRVTELILDTIYF.

This clonotype was seen more than once but under ten times. This sequence joins TRBV7-6 and TRBJ2-5, with 9 bases identical to TRBD1. V lost 6 bases, J lost 5 bases, and 10 bases stayed unmatched. Germline V lookup: CDR1 SGHVS, CDR2 FNYEAQ. The CDR3 sequence is 15 residues long. The CDR3 loop reads CASSRTGGAEETQYF. CDR3 DNA: TGTGCCAGCAGTCGTACAGGGGGCGCAGAGGAGACCCAGTACTTC.

V gene TRBV5-1 combines with J gene TRBJ2-2; D uncertain. The CDR3 length is 16 residues. The V gene's germline CDR1 is SGHRS and CDR2 YFSETQ. Trimming shortened V by 2 bases and J by 3 bases, and 14 bases separated the two germline ends. CDR3 DNA sequence: TGCGCCAGCAGCTTTGGTGTTTATAAGGACACCGGGGAGCTGTTTTTT. Residues: CASSFGVYKDTGELFF.

The chain links TRBV12-3 or TRBV12-4 to TRBJ2-2, with 7 bases that match TRBD1. V shed 6 bases and J 2 bases; nucleotides not matched to a gene: 9. This CDR3 has 16 residues. The CDR3 DNA reads as TGTGCCAGCAGGACAGGGCCTCAAAGAAACACCGGGGAGCTGTTTTTT. Translating gives CASRTGPQRNTGELFF.

This clonotype was recorded many times. The chain employs TRBV7-2 and TRBJ2-5, with TRBD1 as a possible D gene (6 bases). Per the germline V gene, CDR1 is SGHTA and CDR2 is FQGNSA. The ends were cut back, 2 bases at V and 5 bases at J, with 9 bases in the middle. The CDR3 covers 13 residues. This CDR3 is CASSLNRAETQYF. For the CDR3, the DNA is TGTGCCAGCAGCTTAAACAGGGCGGAGACCCAGTACTTC.

This clonotype was counted a few times. The chain is built from TRBV6-1 and TRBJ1-6; D unclear. The CDR3 length is 16 residues. V lost 4 bases, J lost 8 bases, and 18 bases lay in between. Germline assignment: CDR1 MNHNS and CDR2 SASEGT. For the CDR3, the DNA is TGTGCCAGCAGTGTTCAGGAACCTGATTTCTATTCACCCCTCCACTTT. It encodes CASSVQEPDFYSPLHF.

The rearrangement joins TRBV10-2 to TRBJ2-1; D is unresolved. CDR3 length: 13 residues. Germline CDR1 is WSHSY and CDR2 is SAAADI. V was clipped by 5 bases and J by 8 bases, with 13 bases between them. CDR3 loop: CASSLSSVDEQFF. For the CDR3, the DNA is TGCGCCAGCAGTCTCTCGTCGGTCGATGAGCAGTTCTTC.